This T cell receptor beta chain was observed in a study of shared clonotypes between healthy human individuals. V trimming: 6 bases; J trimming: 4 bases; junction bases outside the gene matches: 13. Germline V gene data show CDR1 as MNHEY and CDR2 as SMNVEV (reference sequence). The CDR3 runs to 17 residues. TCRdb's table, derived via immunoSEQ multiplex PCR, lists solely in-frame clones and lacks some. The data show over a million clones, roughly 96% seen once. The origin of this receptor is a man between 25 and 39 years old in good health. V gene TRBV27 combines with J gene TRBJ2-7; TRBD2 agrees at 12 bases. The specimen sequenced was naive CD4+ T cells sorted from blood. Subset: CD45RA+ positively selected. The CDR3 here is CASSGLAGKPELYEQYF. CDR3 sequence (DNA): TGTGCCAGCAGCGGACTAGCGGGAAAACCCGAACTTTACGAGCAGTACTTC.